The next 14 T cell receptor beta chains were all read from a single sample in a study of shared clonotypes between healthy human individuals. TCRdb's copy holds only in-frame clones and misses some; the assay was immunoSEQ multiplex PCR. The sample carries roughly 450,000 clones, 79% recorded once. Sequencing was performed on PBMCs. These receptors all come from a woman aged 40 to 49 in good health. Some clones in this sample may be carry-over from other donors' samples.

This chain uses TRBV19 with TRBJ2-1; TRBD2 aligns across 8 bases. CDR3 length equals 13 residues. V lost 9 bases to trimming and J lost 5 bases; unmatched junction nucleotides: 6. The germline gives CDR1 LNHDA, CDR2 SQIVND (reference sequence). The CDR3 protein is CASLSGIDNEQFF. CDR3 bases: TGTGCCAGCCTTAGCGGGATAGACAATGAGCAGTTCTTC. The complete variable domain, with remaining parts taken from reference TRBV19 and TRBJ2-1, reads DGGITQSPKYLFRKEGQNVTLSCEQNLNHDAMYWYRQDPGQGLRLIYYSQIVNDFQKGDIAEGYSVSREKKESFPLTVTSAQKNPTAFYLCASLSGIDNEQFFGPGTRLTVL.

The chain couples TRBV6-4 to TRBJ2-3; 7 bases line up with TRBD2. The CDR3 runs 14 residues. Germline CDR1 is MRHNA and CDR2 is SNTAGT. With V trimmed by 5 bases and J by 3 bases, 5 bases remained unmatched. This CDR3 is CASSPAGITDTQYF. The CDR3 DNA reads TGTGCCAGCAGTCCAGCGGGAATTACAGATACGCAGTATTTT.

This rearrangement joins TRBV7-3 to TRBJ2-2, with 7 bases fitting TRBD2. With 3 bases clipped from V and 4 bases from J, the junction kept 5 bases outside the gene matches. The CDR3 is made up of 15 amino acids. CDR1 and CDR2 from the germline V gene are SGHTA and FQGTGA. The CDR3 nucleotides are TGTGCCAGCAGCTTTGGTAGCGGGTTCACCGGGGAGCTGTTTTTT. This codes for CASSFGSGFTGELFF.

This chain uses TRBV7-9 with TRBJ2-7; D unresolved. CDR3 size: 12 residues. Germline CDR1 is SEHNR and CDR2 is FQNEAQ (reference sequence). Trimming pared 4 bases from V and 0 bases from J, leaving 4 bases between. This chain's CDR3 is CASSSSSYEQYF. The CDR3 region has the DNA TGTGCCAGCAGCTCCAGCTCCTACGAGCAGTACTTC.

The chain's CDR3 is CSVAGTYEQYF. The CDR3 coding sequence is TGCAGTGTTGCAGGCACCTACGAGCAGTACTTC. The genes are TRBV20-1 and TRBJ2-7; D gene unclear. Germline CDR1 reads DFQATT; CDR2 reads SNEGSKA (reference sequence). The V end was cut by 7 bases, the J end by 2 bases, with 9 bases between. This CDR3 region has 11 residues.

The genes are TRBV18 and TRBJ2-1; tentatively, D is TRBD2 (6 bases). The germline gives CDR1 KGHSH, CDR2 LQKENI. Trimming removed 2 bases from V and 3 bases from J, with 8 bases in between. The length of the CDR3 is 14 residues. CDR3 loop: CASSPTGLYNEQFF. The CDR3 DNA is TGTGCCAGCTCACCAACGGGACTCTACAATGAGCAGTTCTTC.

The J gene is TRBJ1-4, the V gene TRBV11-3; a weak D match, TRBD1 (5 bases). V lost 5 bases and J lost 8, with 12 bases in between. In germline, CDR1 is SGHNT, CDR2 YENEEA. This CDR3 has 13 residues. CDR3 sequence (DNA): TGTGCCAGCAGCCCCGACAGACGCGAAAAACTGTTTTTT. Protein sequence: CASSPDRREKLFF.

This chain links TRBV9 with TRBJ1-4; 10 bases line up with TRBD1. The CDR3 length is 15 residues. J gave up 3 bases and V 5 bases, and 4 bases lay outside the gene matches. Germline V gene sequence: CDR1 SGDLS, CDR2 YYNGEE. The CDR3 DNA reads TGTGCCAGCAGTCGACAGGGGGCGGCTAATGAAAAACTGTTTTTT. This sequence encodes CASSRQGAANEKLFF. The full variable domain, with the rest looked up from reference TRBV9 and TRBJ1-4, is DSGVTQTPKHLITATGQRVTLRCSPRSGDLSVYWYQQSLDQGLQFLIQYYNGEERAKGNILERFSAQQFPDLHSELNLSSLELGDSALYFCASSRQGAANEKLFFGSGTQLSVL.

This chain connects TRBV7-2 to TRBJ1-2, with TRBD1 as a possible D gene (6 bases). Trimming shortened V by 4 bases and J by 3 bases, and 9 bases separated the two germline ends. There are 13 residues in the CDR3. Per germline, CDR1 SGHTA and CDR2 FQGNSA. The CDR3 spells CASSSTGYYGYTF. In DNA form, the CDR3 reads TGTGCCAGCAGCTCTACAGGGTACTATGGCTACACCTTC.

This clone was observed a handful of times. The chain joins TRBV10-1 to TRBJ2-5; D is possibly TRBD2 (5 bases). Germline V CDR1 and CDR2: WNHNN, SYGVQD (reference sequence). The V end lost 2 bases, the J end lost 2 bases, and 12 bases lay between the germline ends. The CDR3 is 15 amino acids. The CDR3, as DNA: TGCGCCAGCAGTGAGGCGGGTGGCGGGCAAGAGACCCAGTACTTC. This translates into CASSEAGGGQETQYF.

The chain combines TRBV5-1 with TRBJ2-1; 11 bases agree with TRBD2. V shed 4 bases, J shed 4 bases, and the junction held 10 bases outside the gene matches. The CDR3 runs to 17 residues. Germline CDR1 and CDR2: SGHRS and YFSETQ. In DNA form, the CDR3 reads TGCGCCAGCAGCCCCGACCCCCTAGCGGGAGGTTACAATGAGCAGTTCTTC. Protein sequence: CASSPDPLAGGYNEQFF.

V usage is TRBV6-1 and J usage is TRBJ2-3, with TRBD1 matching 9 bases. The CDR3 spans 14 residues. After removal of 8 bases from V and 5 bases from J, the junction contained 8 bases not matched to a gene. Germline V gene data show CDR1 as MNHNS and CDR2 as SASEGT. CDR3 amino acids: CASLRDRVKDTQYF. The CDR3 nucleotides are TGTGCCAGCCTCCGGGACAGGGTAAAAGATACGCAGTATTTT.

The V gene is TRBV9, the J gene TRBJ1-3; weak D call: TRBD1 (5 bases). This CDR3 is 14 amino acids long. Trimming shortened V by 3 bases and J by 4 bases, and 11 bases separated the two germline ends. CDR1 and CDR2 from the germline V gene are SGDLS and YYNGEE. CDR3 sequence: CASSAGGGGNTIYF. In DNA, the CDR3 is TGTGCCAGCAGCGCAGGCGGGGGGGGAAACACCATATATTTT.

This chain uses TRBV6-5 with TRBJ2-6; a weak D match, TRBD1 (6 bases). Trimming took 6 bases from V and 2 from J, leaving 11 bases between them. CDR1 and CDR2 (germline): MNHEY, SVGAGI. The CDR3 extends over 15 amino acids. The CDR3 DNA reads TGTGCCAGCAGCCTACAGGGAGCTGGGGCCAACGTCCTGACTTTC. It encodes CASSLQGAGANVLTF.